This is a list of T cell receptor beta chains from one sample in a study of blood T cell repertoires in COVID-19. The assay was immunoSEQ multiplex PCR, and TCRdb's table has in-frame clones only and misses some. The data show some 260,000 clones, with 70% to 90% seen just once and around 3.3% held by the top ten. Sequences were obtained from peripheral blood. The receptors stem from a man younger than 35 with active or convalescent COVID-19. Each CDR3 is given with its conserved first and last residue. A D gene is named only where the DNA matches it firmly. Clone sizes are given selectively: once, few, many, or a class where the clone is expanded.

D gene,clone size,V gene,J gene,CDR3 protein,CDR3 DNA
-,-,TRBV5-6,TRBJ2-1,CASSLGGATYNEQFF,TGTGCCAGCAGCTTAGGCGGGGCGACTTACAATGAGCAGTTCTTC
TRBD1,-,TRBV7-2,TRBJ2-7,CASSLKTQGDYEQYF,TGTGCCAGCAGCTTAAAGACACAGGGGGACTACGAGCAGTACTTC
-,-,TRBV28,TRBJ2-7,CASSLGEGYEQYF,TGTGCCAGCAGTTTGGGTGAGGGCTACGAGCAGTACTTC
-,-,TRBV2,TRBJ2-5,CASRGDQETQYF,TGTGCCAGCCGAGGAGACCAAGAGACCCAGTACTTC
TRBD1,-,TRBV5-8,TRBJ1-2,CASSRDRGAMSYTF,TGTGCCAGCAGCAGGGACAGGGGGGCGATGTCCTACACCTTC
-,-,TRBV7-2,TRBJ1-2,CASSLAGSYGYTF,TGTGCCAGCAGCCTAGCCGGGTCCTATGGCTACACCTTC
TRBD1,-,TRBV18,TRBJ1-1,CASSAEGTVDTEAFF,TGTGCCAGCTCAGCAGAAGGGACAGTGGACACTGAAGCTTTCTTT
-,-,TRBV11-2,TRBJ2-5,CASSHLDGSKETQYF,TGTGCCAGCAGCCATCTTGACGGGTCGAAAGAGACCCAGTACTTC
-,-,TRBV5-6,TRBJ1-6,CASSFLDKEWSPLHF,TGTGCCAGCAGCTTTTTGGACAAGGAATGGTCACCCCTCCACTTT
-,-,TRBV7-9,TRBJ1-5,CASSSQWGDSSNQPQHF,TGTGCCAGCAGCTCACAGTGGGGGGACTCGTCTAATCAGCCCCAGCATTTT
TRBD1,-,TRBV11-2,TRBJ1-1,CASSPRLDRVNTEAFF,TGTGCCAGCAGCCCCCGTCTGGACAGGGTAAACACTGAAGCTTTCTTT
-,-,TRBV3-1/TRBV3-2,TRBJ1-5,CASSQDGGRDQPQHF,TGTGCCAGCAGCCAAGATGGGGGCAGGGATCAGCCCCAGCATTTT
TRBD1,-,TRBV28,TRBJ1-2,CASRKQGAFGYTF,TGTGCCAGCAGAAAACAGGGGGCGTTTGGCTACACCTTC
-,-,TRBV19,TRBJ1-2,CASSLWTYYGYTF,TGTGCCAGTAGTTTATGGACATACTATGGCTACACCTTC
TRBD1,-,TRBV12-5,TRBJ1-4,CASGLIQGVASEKLFF,TGTGCTAGTGGTTTGATCCAGGGGGTTGCTTCTGAAAAACTGTTTTTT
TRBD2,-,TRBV28,TRBJ2-1,CASRVPGGTYNEQFF,TGTGCCAGCCGAGTTCCCGGGGGGACCTACAATGAGCAGTTCTTC
TRBD1,-,TRBV11-2,TRBJ2-1,CASSLEGTGWRDEQFF,TGTGCCAGCAGCTTAGAAGGGACAGGGTGGAGGGATGAGCAGTTCTTC
-,-,TRBV7-2,TRBJ2-1,CASSLGLSGYNEQFF,TGTGCCAGCAGCTTAGGACTATCGGGTTACAATGAGCAGTTCTTC
TRBD1,-,TRBV29-1,TRBJ2-7,CSGLTGPYEQYF,TGCAGCGGGCTGACAGGGCCGTACGAGCAGTACTTC
TRBD2,-,TRBV10-2,TRBJ2-1,CASSSSGDSYNEQFF,TGCGCCAGCAGTTCTAGCGGGGACTCCTACAATGAGCAGTTCTTC
TRBD1,-,TRBV5-1,TRBJ1-5,CASSVGQGNQPQHF,TGCGCCAGCAGCGTTGGACAGGGGAATCAGCCCCAGCATTTT
-,-,TRBV6-8,TRBJ2-3,CASADAGRLLDTQYF,TGTGCCAGCGCCGATGCGGGAAGATTGTTGGATACGCAGTATTTT
TRBD2,-,TRBV10-3,TRBJ2-1,CAISEPSGVYNEQFF,TGTGCCATCAGTGAGCCTAGCGGAGTTTACAATGAGCAGTTCTTC
TRBD1,-,TRBV7-8,TRBJ2-7,CASSAPGQGLGEQYF,TGTGCCAGCAGTGCTCCGGGACAGGGCCTTGGGGAGCAGTACTTC
TRBD2,-,TRBV4-1,TRBJ2-1,CASSQEASGLANEQFF,TGCGCCAGCAGCCAAGAAGCTAGCGGCCTGGCCAATGAGCAGTTCTTC
TRBD2,-,TRBV4-2,TRBJ2-7,CASSQDITSGKYEQYF,TGTGCCAGCAGCCAAGATATAACTAGCGGGAAATACGAGCAGTACTTC
-,once,TRBV6-5,TRBJ1-6,CASLQGSVDNSPLHF,TGTGCCAGCCTACAGGGCTCGGTCGATAATTCACCCCTCCACTTT
TRBD1,-,TRBV5-1,TRBJ1-5,CASSPQGAGQPQHF,TGCGCCAGCAGTCCTCAGGGGGCCGGGCAGCCCCAGCATTTT
-,-,TRBV7-2,TRBJ1-1,CASSFGQWNTEAFF,TGTGCCAGCAGTTTCGGACAGTGGAACACTGAAGCTTTCTTT
-,-,TRBV12-5,TRBJ2-3,CASGLVLGGARPGRDTQYF,TGTGCTAGTGGTTTGGTACTTGGCGGGGCGAGACCGGGCAGAGATACGCAGTATTTT
TRBD1,-,TRBV27,TRBJ2-3,CASTPRTGGISSTDTQYF,TGTGCCAGCACCCCAAGGACAGGGGGCATTTCTAGCACAGATACGCAGTATTTT
-,-,TRBV6-5,TRBJ2-1,CASSSDSGSYNEQFF,TGTGCCAGCAGTTCCGACAGTGGGTCCTACAATGAGCAGTTCTTC
TRBD2,-,TRBV6-5,TRBJ2-7,CASSYSTSVPSYEQYF,TGTGCCAGCAGCTACTCCACTAGCGTACCCTCCTACGAGCAGTACTTC
-,-,TRBV9,TRBJ1-1,CASSAGGGITEAFF,TGTGCCAGCAGCGCCGGGGGAGGAATCACTGAAGCTTTCTTT
TRBD1,few,TRBV6-5,TRBJ1-5,CASSYSGTDHQPQHF,TGTGCCAGCAGTTACTCCGGGACAGACCATCAGCCCCAGCATTTT
-,-,TRBV12-3/TRBV12-4,TRBJ1-2,CASKNPGLYGYTF,TGTGCCAGCAAGAACCCCGGTCTCTATGGCTACACCTTC
-,-,TRBV28,TRBJ2-1,CASSEPQGLSYNEQFF,TGTGCCAGCAGCGAGCCCCAGGGTCTATCCTACAATGAGCAGTTCTTC
TRBD2,-,TRBV9,TRBJ2-5,CASSVAGGLETQYF,TGTGCCAGCAGCGTAGCGGGAGGACTGGAGACCCAGTACTTC
-,once,TRBV28,TRBJ1-2,CASSGGNYGYTF,TGTGCCAGCAGCGGGGGTAACTATGGCTACACCTTC
-,-,TRBV28,TRBJ1-1,CASTPEGIYTEAFF,TGTGCCAGCACTCCGGAGGGCATATACACTGAAGCTTTCTTT
-,-,TRBV9,TRBJ2-1,CASSVWTGRNEQFF,TGTGCCAGCAGCGTCTGGACTGGACGCAATGAGCAGTTCTTC
TRBD1,-,TRBV4-3,TRBJ1-1,CASSQVRQGSEAFF,TGCGCCAGCAGCCAAGTACGACAGGGCAGTGAAGCTTTCTTT
TRBD2,-,TRBV7-3,TRBJ2-5,CASSPSLAGGSETQYF,TGTGCCAGCAGCCCTTCTTTAGCGGGGGGCTCGGAGACCCAGTACTTC
-,-,TRBV14,TRBJ2-1,CASSQGLSTYNEQFF,TGTGCCAGCAGCCAGGGACTTTCTACCTACAATGAGCAGTTCTTC
TRBD2,-,TRBV5-6,TRBJ2-3,CASSWAQRGSDTQYF,TGTGCCAGCAGCTGGGCCCAGCGGGGGTCGGATACGCAGTATTTT
TRBD1,-,TRBV10-3,TRBJ1-5,CAISESSGRGVRPQHF,TGTGCCATCAGTGAGTCAAGTGGCAGGGGGGTACGGCCCCAGCATTTT
-,-,TRBV5-1,TRBJ2-7,CASSYSEGSSYEQYF,TGCGCCAGCAGCTATAGCGAGGGATCCTCCTACGAGCAGTACTTC
TRBD1,-,TRBV27,TRBJ1-2,CASSLSDRPNYGYTF,TGTGCCAGCAGTTTATCGGACAGGCCTAACTATGGCTACACCTTC
-,-,TRBV28,TRBJ2-6,CASSLWQGKLSGANVLTF,TGTGCCAGCAGTTTATGGCAGGGCAAACTCTCTGGGGCCAACGTCCTGACTTTC
-,-,TRBV25-1,TRBJ2-2,CASSEHTLTQGAGELFF,TGTGCCAGCAGTGAACACACACTGACGCAAGGGGCCGGGGAGCTGTTTTTT
TRBD1,few,TRBV7-9,TRBJ1-2,CASSSTGTGGHGYTF,TGTGCCAGCAGCTCGACCGGGACAGGGGGGCATGGCTACACCTTC
-,few,TRBV4-1,TRBJ1-2,CASSQEEGNYGYTF,TGCGCCAGCAGCCAAGAGGAGGGAAACTATGGCTACACCTTC
-,-,TRBV7-2,TRBJ2-3,CASSLYLTDTQYF,TGTGCCAGCAGCTTATATCTAACAGATACGCAGTATTTT
TRBD1,-,TRBV7-9,TRBJ2-5,CASSVGQGETQYF,TGTGCCAGCAGCGTAGGACAGGGCGAGACCCAGTACTTC
TRBD1,-,TRBV3-1/TRBV3-2,TRBJ2-7,CASSSGGIPYEQYF,TGTGCCAGCAGCTCAGGGGGAATCCCCTACGAGCAGTACTTC
-,-,TRBV27,TRBJ1-2,CASSLSPKTRGYTF,TGTGCCAGCAGTTTATCTCCCAAAACGAGGGGCTACACCTTC
-,few,TRBV23-1,TRBJ1-5,CASRRPGINQPQHF,TGCGCCAGCAGAAGACCGGGGATTAATCAGCCCCAGCATTTT